The following is a TCR beta chain sequence with its context. No antigen is known for it. The input lacks base qualities; no much larger clone sits a single base away. The source of the sample is a study of shared clonotypes between healthy human individuals (dated by TCRdb to 2020 to 2021). In the study overall: A few men and a couple of women, aged 18 to 49 years, made up the cohort. Leukapheresis yielded between about 0.85 and 10 billion PBMCs per donor. To increase sequencing depth and limit assay-specific biases, different laboratories used diverse techniques to prepare libraries and sequence TCR repertoires. For each donor, CD4 naive and CD4 memory were each run on three plates, CD8 naive on two plates, and CD8 memory on one plate. The study deeply sequenced blood TCR repertoires of several healthy adults to estimate repertoire size and the extent of clonotype sharing between individuals. Results and caveats for the whole study, not just this receptor: Compared with non-shared clonotypes, the clonotypes found in all four sorted-subset donors had higher generation probabilities. Even with the large sequencing depth, rarefaction of the sorted-subset datasets indicated that sequencing was incomplete. Because the study included only a small number of donors, the genetic and exposure-history diversity represented was limited. When four donors were compared, the shared fraction of clonotypes was about 5% for naive CD4, approximately 3.3% for naive CD8, 2.3% for memory CD4, and roughly 0.43% for memory CD8. Sampling was limited to blood, and TCR repertoires in tissue likely differ from TCR repertoires in blood. Estimated clonotype richness was generally larger for naive than for memory subsets. Pairwise subsampling led to the expectation that sequencing depth would affect the degree of clonotype sharing among donors.

Healthy HIV-negative adults with no recently reported acute infections or vaccinations were included as donors. Only Caucasian adults living in Nashville, Tennessee, USA were represented among the donors. CD8 memory samples consisted of magnetically selected CD45RO+ cells combined with CCR7-negative CD45RA+ effector memory (TemRA) cells. Blood was obtained by leukapheresis, after which PBMCs were separated by Ficoll-Histopaque density gradient centrifugation and cryopreserved in liquid nitrogen vapor phase. Analytical flow cytometry was used to check the purity and quantity of every magnetically sorted T cell population. Genomic DNA was isolated from every sorted fraction and measured by UV absorbance on a Nanodrop 2000c. The CDR3 runs 14 residues from the cysteine to the phenylalanine. The DNA shown is the 42-base CDR3, in frame from base 1. CDR1 and CDR2 are read off the germline V gene as SGHTA and FQGNSA. At the junction V is shortened by 7 bases and J by 3 bases, with 15 bases in between.

Using the deep immunoSEQ assay, TCR CDR3 regions were amplified from genomic DNA by multiplex PCR. Extracted genomic DNA from each cell subset was spread evenly across all wells of several immunoSEQ 96-well plates, with each plate serving as a replicate. For sorted subsets, 200 to 250 ng genomic DNA, equal to 25,000 to 35,000 T cell genomes, was loaded into each replicate PCR. The purified libraries were quantified using a Qubit 3.0 fluorometer, sized with a Bioanalyzer 2100, and then quantified again using the KAPA Library Quantification kit. Each immunoSEQ 96-well plate was sequenced on its own single-read 150-cycle Illumina NextSeq 550 flow cell. As for the authors' bioinformatics: The immunoSEQ output contained only junctional sequences without quality scores, so filtering could not match that applied to full-length reads. To assign V/J genes and CDR3, sequences were annotated against IMGT germline references using PyIR, a Python wrapper for IgBLAST v1.9. Reads were filtered out if the reads had weak V/J assignments (E-value above 1e-6), no CDR3, stop codons, out-of-frame junctions, or ambiguous translated residues. A V3J clonotype was defined by an identical inferred V gene, J gene, and CDR3 amino acid sequence. Percentage overlap between repertoires was computed as shared unique clonotypes divided by the size of the smaller repertoire. Repertoire richness was assessed with RTK rarefaction, the Chao1 estimator, and Recon v2.1 estimates of unobserved clonotypes. Generation probabilities for all TCRbeta clonotypes obtained by the gDNA method from a few donors were computed using OLGA. TCRdb retrieved this table from immuneACCESS and kept in-frame rearrangements only. Not all clones are present; in checked studies, unresolved V genes account for under half, and no reason is known for the remainder. That table gives V, J and clone size, and the DNA gave D and trimming. In all, the sample holds approximately 710,000 clones, and about nine tenths of those were seen once. The leading ten clones occupy 34% of the sample.

The receptor's source is a man between 18 and 35 years old in good health. Some clones in this sample may be carry-over from other donors' samples. Sequenced: memory CD8+ T cells from PBMCs. The cell subset or site tag for this specimen amounts to: CD45RO+ cells pooled with CCR7-negative TemRA cells. The V gene is TRBV7-2 and the J gene is TRBJ2-5; perhaps TRBD2 is the D gene, with 5 bases matching. Here the CDR3 is given as CASNPNRGKETQYF. Here is the DNA: TGTGCCAGCAACCCGAACCGGGGAAAAGAGACCCAGTACTTC.